This entry is about one T cell receptor beta chain. Treatment defined: preoperative locoregional IRX-2 cytokine immunotherapy. Preoperative locoregional IRX-2 cytokine immunotherapy was tested in the phase Ib source study. This entry belongs to a study of preoperative IRX-2 immunotherapy in early breast cancer. This CDR3 comprises 14 residues. This table comes from immunoSEQ multiplex PCR, and its TCRdb copy is limited to in-frame clones, with some not included. The repertoire holds fewer than 9,500 clones, with 75% to 85% as singletons. This chain connects TRBV22-1 to TRBJ2-7; TRBD1 reflects the table's D call only, with no check against the DNA. TRBV22-1 is a known pseudogene. The source material was tumor tissue, sampled after IRX-2 immunotherapy. The source of this sequence is a human donor with breast cancer. The chain's CDR3 is CASSFRDSTYEQYF. The CDR3 DNA is TGTGCCAGCAGTTTCCGGGACAGTACCTACGAGCAGTACTTC.